Detailed here is one T cell receptor (beta chain). Its antigen remains unknown. This record belongs to a study of T cell responses to AZD1222 COVID-19 vaccine. This CDR3 contains 13 residues. V was shortened by 4 bases and J by 2 bases, with 8 bases between the two germline ends. The germline CDR1 and CDR2 sequences are SGHRS and YFSETQ. Assay used: immunoSEQ multiplex PCR; TCRdb lists only in-frame clones, some missing. The table shows around 120,000 clones, with roughly 90% occurring only once. Regarding the study as a whole: The donors showed a predominance of white British ancestry and of females, with possible underestimation of clonal diversity. Spike-specific TCR repertoires showed rising breadth and depth after two AZD1222 doses. Without day 14 samples, only post-peak T cell repertoires were studied.

The chain has TRBV5-1 and TRBJ2-3; D gene ambiguous. The TCR sequence derives from an adult in good health. The sample was peripheral blood, taken on day 0 of AZD1222 vaccination. The CDR3: CASSPKSTDTQYF. In DNA form, the CDR3 reads TGCGCCAGCAGCCCGAAATCCACAGATACGCAGTATTTT. Full variable domain (missing parts from reference TRBV5-1 and TRBJ2-3): KAGVTQTPRYLIKTRGQQVTLSCSPISGHRSVSWYQQTPGQGLQFLFEYFSETQRNKGNFPGRFSGRQFSNSRSEMNVSTLELGDSALYLCASSPKSTDTQYFGPGTRLTVL.